The 23 T cell receptor beta chains in this list originate from one sample, sequenced in a study of T cell responses to AZD1222 COVID-19 vaccine. Sequencing used immunoSEQ multiplex PCR; TCRdb keeps in-frame clones, though not all of them. The top ten clones hold around 5.1% of a sample with fewer than 150,000 clones, about 93% of them seen once. The starting material was peripheral blood, obtained on day 0 of AZD1222 vaccination. These receptors all stem from an adult in good health.

The V gene is TRBV7-3, the J gene TRBJ2-2; D is unclear. Germline CDR1 SGHTA, CDR2 FQGTGA. The V end lost 5 bases, the J end lost 6 bases, and 13 bases lay between the germline ends. This CDR3 region has 14 residues. The CDR3 bases are TGTGCCAGCAGCCTAGAGAGAGGCGCCGGGGAGCTGTTTTTT. Translating it yields CASSLERGAGELFF.

The chain carries TRBV7-2 and TRBJ1-5; D gene unclear. V was cut by 3 bases and J by 4 bases, with 7 bases left in between. This CDR3 spans 13 amino acids. CDR1 SGHTA and CDR2 FQGNSA come from the germline V gene. CDR3 residues: CASSLPGNQPQHF. CDR3 DNA: TGTGCCAGCAGCTTGCCGGGGAATCAGCCCCAGCATTTT. The full variable domain, completed using reference TRBV7-2 and TRBJ1-5, is GAGVSQSPSNKVTEKGKDVELRCDPISGHTALYWYRQSLGQGLEFLIYFQGNSAPDKSGLPSDRFSAERTGGSVSTLTIQRTQQEDSAVYLCASSLPGNQPQHFGDGTRLSIL.

This clone is a singleton in its sample. This chain connects TRBV30 to TRBJ1-4, with D hard to call. The CDR3 totals 13 residues. The germline gives CDR1 GTSNPN, CDR2 SVGIG (reference sequence). V dropped 2 bases and J dropped 8 bases, with 12 bases sitting between them. CDR3 amino acids: CAWSLGWGEKLFF. The CDR3, as DNA: TGTGCCTGGAGTCTGGGATGGGGAGAAAAACTGTTTTTT.

V is TRBV4-1 and J is TRBJ2-7; no firm D call. CDR1 is MGHRA and CDR2 is YSYEKL in the germline V gene. The CDR3 extends over 16 amino acids. The V end lost 0 bases, the J end lost 0 bases, and 12 bases lay between the germline ends. Here the CDR3 DNA reads TGCGCCAGCAGCCAAGATAGACCTGGGATCTCCTACGAGCAGTACTTC. It is translated as CASSQDRPGISYEQYF.

The chain recombines TRBV11-3 with TRBJ1-2; no firm D call. Germline V CDR1 and CDR2: SGHNT, YENEEA. V dropped 1 base and J dropped 0 bases, with 9 bases sitting between them. CDR3 size: 15 residues. The CDR3 sequence is CASSLGERSNYGYTF. CDR3 bases: TGTGCCAGCAGCTTAGGAGAGAGATCTAACTATGGCTACACCTTC.

This rearrangement joins TRBV5-6 to TRBJ1-2; weak D call: TRBD1 (5 bases). CDR1 is SGHDT and CDR2 is YYEEEE in the germline V gene. The CDR3 is made up of 15 amino acids. The V and J ends lost 2 bases and 8 bases respectively, with 19 bases between them. CDR3 nucleotide sequence: TGTGCCAGCAGCTTCACTTCTTCAGGGACGAGGGGCTACACCTTC. This codes for CASSFTSSGTRGYTF.

The CDR3: CSVDPGTRTETQYF. The CDR3 DNA reads as TGCAGCGTTGATCCCGGGACTCGCACAGAGACCCAGTACTTC. V usage is TRBV29-1 and J usage is TRBJ2-5; the D gene is possibly TRBD2 (6 bases). Germline V lookup: CDR1 SQVTM, CDR2 ANQGSEA. V lost 3 bases and J 4 bases, leaving 15 bases between the germline ends. This CDR3 comprises 14 residues.

Points on this clone: The identical CDR3 is also encoded by other nucleotide sequences in the sample. This rearrangement joins TRBV7-2 to TRBJ2-7, with D unclear. Trimming stripped 5 bases from V and 3 bases from J, with 5 bases between. The CDR3 is made up of 11 amino acids. Germline-derived CDR1 and CDR2 are SGHTA and FQGNSA. As DNA, the CDR3 is TGTGCCAGCAGCGCCAGCTACGAGCAGTACTTC. It specifies CASSASYEQYF.

For the CDR3, the DNA is TGTGCCAGCAGTTTATTGAGAAACACCGGGGAGCTGTTTTTT. This sequence encodes CASSLLRNTGELFF. This chain connects TRBV27 to TRBJ2-2; D is unresolved. Germline V gene lookup returns CDR1 MNHEY and CDR2 SMNVEV (reference sequence). V was shortened by 1 base and J by 2 bases, with 5 bases between the two germline ends. This CDR3 contains 14 residues.

J is TRBJ1-1 and V is TRBV6-2 or TRBV6-3, with D possibly TRBD1 on 6 matching bases. Germline values: CDR1 MNHEY, CDR2 SVGEGT. V was cut by 0 bases and J by 1 base, with 15 bases left in between. The CDR3 runs 17 residues. CDR3 DNA: TGTGCCAGCAGTTACTCGCTGGGGGCACCAACGAACACTGAAGCTTTCTTT. Protein: CASSYSLGAPTNTEAFF.

The rearrangement joins TRBV10-3 to TRBJ1-2, with 11 bases fitting TRBD1. The CDR3 consists of 14 residues. With 7 bases clipped from V and 10 bases from J, the junction kept 11 bases outside the gene matches. Germline V CDR1 and CDR2: ENHRY, SYGVKD. The CDR3 loop is CAITLREGQGDYTF. CDR3 coding DNA: TGTGCCATCACCCTAAGGGAGGGACAGGGGGACTACACCTTC.

The rearrangement links TRBV6-2 or TRBV6-3 to TRBJ1-5; D may be TRBD1 (6 bases). V was shortened by 2 bases and J by 4 bases, with 15 bases between the two germline ends. Germline CDR1 reads MNHEY; CDR2 reads SVGEGT. The CDR3 totals 16 residues. CDR3 sequence (DNA): TGTGCCAGCAGTTACCCCCCACAGGGAGGTAATCAGCCCCAGCATTTT. It yields the protein CASSYPPQGGNQPQHF.

V is TRBV10-1 and J is TRBJ2-2; D uncertain. CDR3 length equals 14 residues. V was pared by 2 bases and J by 1 base, with 5 bases between. From germline, CDR1 is WNHNN and CDR2 SYGVQD (reference sequence). The CDR3 protein is CASSEQGNTGELFF. CDR3 DNA sequence: TGCGCCAGCAGTGAGCAAGGGAACACCGGGGAGCTGTTTTTT.

This clone has a single count. This chain uses TRBV10-3 with TRBJ2-2, with D uncertain. Trimming left V 6 bases short and J 2 bases short, with 10 bases between. The CDR3 length is 14 residues. Germline V lookup: CDR1 ENHRY, CDR2 SYGVKD. CDR3 protein: CAISLDGNTGELFF. The DNA for the CDR3 is TGTGCCATCAGCCTGGACGGAAACACCGGGGAGCTGTTTTTT.

The chain recombines TRBV14 with TRBJ2-5; 7 bases align to TRBD2. Germline V gene lookup returns CDR1 SGHDN and CDR2 FVKESK. J was trimmed by 7 bases and V by 0 bases; bases with no gene match: 8. The CDR3 extends over 15 amino acids. CDR3 residues: CASSQERLALGTQYF. CDR3 nucleotide sequence: TGTGCCAGCAGCCAAGAAAGACTAGCCCTTGGGACCCAGTACTTC.

The chain is built from TRBV7-9 and TRBJ1-1, with no clear D. Trimming left V 1 base short and J 1 base short, with 4 bases between. The CDR3 consists of 13 residues. Germline loops: CDR1 SEHNR, CDR2 FQNEAQ (reference sequence). This CDR3 is CASSLEGNTEAFF. CDR3 sequence (DNA): TGTGCCAGCAGCTTAGAGGGGAACACTGAAGCTTTCTTT.

In regard to this clone: The same CDR3 is also encoded by other DNA sequences in this sample. The gene calls are TRBV5-1 and TRBJ2-1; 7 nucleotides line up with TRBD1. This CDR3 contains 14 residues. The V gene's germline CDR1 is SGHRS and CDR2 YFSETQ. The V and J ends lost 3 bases and 4 bases, in that order; junction bases with no gene match: 4. CDR3 in amino acids: CASSSGQEYNEQFF. The CDR3 nucleotides read TGCGCCAGCAGCTCAGGACAGGAATACAATGAGCAGTTCTTC.

This chain links TRBV30 with TRBJ1-3; weak D call: TRBD1 (5 bases). Trimming took 4 bases from V and 0 from J, leaving 7 bases between them. The CDR3 has 13 amino acids. Germline-derived CDR1 and CDR2 are GTSNPN and SVGIG (reference sequence). In DNA form, the CDR3 reads TGTGCCTGGACGGACAACTCTGGAAACACCATATATTTT. This encodes CAWTDNSGNTIYF.

V and J are TRBV7-8 and TRBJ1-1; a weak D match, TRBD1 (5 bases). Trimming took 6 bases from V and 7 from J, leaving 18 bases between them. The germline V gene has CDR1 SGHVS and CDR2 FQNEAQ. The CDR3 is 14 amino acids. The CDR3 DNA sequence: TGTGCCAGCAGTCGAAGACAGTCTGAGCGTGAAGCTTTCTTT. Its protein product is CASSRRQSEREAFF.

The sample holds a few counts of this clone. The J gene is TRBJ1-1, the V gene TRBV7-9, with D possibly matching TRBD1 (5 bases). V was cut by 2 bases and J by 4 bases, with 11 bases left in between. CDR3 length: 14 residues. Germline CDR1 and CDR2: SEHNR and FQNEAQ (reference sequence). The CDR3 sequence: CASSLQGGGTEAFF. CDR3 in DNA: TGTGCCAGCAGCTTACAGGGCGGTGGCACTGAAGCTTTCTTT.

The chain joins TRBV6-5 to TRBJ1-5, with 7 nucleotides matching TRBD1. The V segment lost 5 bases and the J segment 8 bases; nucleotides outside the gene matches: 12. Germline-derived CDR1 and CDR2 are MNHEY and SVGAGI. The CDR3 contains 15 residues. CDR3 region: CASSIRTGPGEPQHF. The CDR3 bases are TGTGCCAGCAGTATTCGGACAGGCCCAGGTGAGCCCCAGCATTTT.

The chain carries TRBV7-2 and TRBJ1-1, with TRBD1 identical over 7 bases. Germline V gene lookup returns CDR1 SGHTA and CDR2 FQGNSA. The CDR3 is made up of 15 amino acids. The V and J ends lost 4 bases and 4 bases, in that order; junction bases with no gene match: 9. The CDR3 protein is CASSSRGGGSTEAFF. CDR3 nucleotides: TGTGCCAGCAGCTCCAGGGGGGGTGGATCCACTGAAGCTTTCTTT.

This chain uses TRBV27 with TRBJ1-1; D not resolved. The CDR3 is 13 amino acids. Germline V gives CDR1 MNHEY, CDR2 SMNVEV (reference sequence). Between the trimmed V and J ends, which lost 6 bases and 7 bases, there was a span of 15 bases. CDR3 nucleotides: TGTGCCAGCAGCCCAAAAAGCTTTAGTGAAGCTTTCTTT. Its protein product is CASSPKSFSEAFF.